A selection of T cell receptor beta chains follows, all from one sample in a study of T-cell memory formation after mild COVID-19. Each CDR3 protein is one row after TCRdb ran MiXCR on the 5' RACE reads. The table lists 500,000 to 550,000 distinct CDR3 sequences, just over 20% of them singletons, with about an eighth in the top ten. The sequencing sample was made of PBMCs or a T cell subset sorted from them (not recorded which). These receptors came from an adult woman who had mild COVID-19 (a few samples of this study predate the infection). Cell type and time point are not known. The CDR3 runs from the conserved cysteine through the conserved F or W. The D gene is left open where the match is weak. Some rows mark clone size as missing; the rest say once, few, many or name a class of expanded clone.

j_call v_call d_call clone_size cdr3_nt cdr3_aa
TRBJ2-7 TRBV7-6 TRBD2 NA TGTGCCAGCAGCGCAGGGACTAGCGGGGGGATCGCCTACGAGCAGTACTTC CASSAGTSGGIAYEQYF
TRBJ1-5 TRBV7-2 NA NA TGTGCCAGCAGCTTAGCGCCGGGGCAGGGTAATCAGCCCCAGCATTTT CASSLAPGQGNQPQHF
TRBJ1-5 TRBV4-1 TRBD1 few TGCGCCAGCAGCCAGGACAGGGACCTTTTCGACGGACAGCCCCAGCATTTT CASSQDRDLFDGQPQHF
TRBJ1-2 TRBV2 NA few TGTGCCAGCAGTGAAGCCCTAAGGGGCTACACCTTC CASSEALRGYTF
TRBJ1-3 TRBV5-1 NA few TGCGCCAGCAGCCTGAGGGAACTCGGGCCTGGAAACACCATATATTTT CASSLRELGPGNTIYF
TRBJ2-5 TRBV7-9 NA few TGTGCCAGCAGCTTCCCAGGGTGGGGTAAAGAGACCCAGTACTTC CASSFPGWGKETQYF
TRBJ2-1 TRBV5-1 TRBD2 NA TGCGCCACCTCCCTGGGACTAGGGGAGGGAGATGAGCAGTTCTTC CATSLGLGEGDEQFF
TRBJ2-5 TRBV6-5 NA NA TGTGCCAGCAGCCCCAACGTCGGGGGAGAGACCCAGTACTTC CASSPNVGGETQYF
TRBJ2-1 TRBV12-3/TRBV12-4 TRBD2 NA TGTGCCAGCAGAAACACCGGGACTAGCGGCTACAATGAGCAGTTCTTC CASRNTGTSGYNEQFF
TRBJ2-7 TRBV27 NA many TGTGCCAGCAGCCTCCTTATTAGCTACGAGCAGTACTTC CASSLLISYEQYF
TRBJ2-3 TRBV4-1 NA NA TGCGCCAGCAGTGTGAGGGAAGATACGCAGTATTTT CASSVREDTQYF
TRBJ2-2 TRBV12-3/TRBV12-4 NA NA TGTGCCAGCAGTTTTATGCGTCCCGGGGAGCTGTTTTTT CASSFMRPGELFF
TRBJ2-7 TRBV6-2/TRBV6-3 TRBD2 NA TGTGCCAGCAGTTCGAGAGCGGGGACCTACGAGCAGTACTTC CASSSRAGTYEQYF
TRBJ2-2 TRBV24-1 NA many TGTGCCACCAGTGATCCCCGTCGTGGGGACACCGGGGAGCTGTTTTTT CATSDPRRGDTGELFF
TRBJ1-2 TRBV20-1 TRBD1 few TGCAGTGCTCGCCGGGACAGGGGATATGGCTACACCTTC CSARRDRGYGYTF
TRBJ2-7 TRBV24-1 NA NA TGTGCCACCAGTGATTTGCAGGGCTACGAGCAGTACTTC CATSDLQGYEQYF
TRBJ1-4 TRBV14 TRBD1 NA TGTGCCAGCAGCGCCGACAGGGGGACTAATGAAAAACTGTTTTTT CASSADRGTNEKLFF
TRBJ2-7 TRBV3-1 TRBD1 NA TGTGCCAGCAGCCAAGGACAGGGAATCCACGAGCAGTACTTC CASSQGQGIHEQYF
TRBJ1-6 TRBV5-5 TRBD1 NA TGTGCCAGCAGCTTGGCGGGACAGGGTCCGAGCTCCTATAATTCACCCCTCCACTTT CASSLAGQGPSSYNSPLHF
TRBJ2-3 TRBV5-5 NA NA TGTGCCAGCAGCTGGGACCAGCGAAGGGGGGCGCAGTATTTT CASSWDQRRGAQYF
TRBJ1-1 TRBV20-1 NA NA TGCAGTGCTAGTTTTACAAGGGCCGGATTCGGAGCTTTCTTT CSASFTRAGFGAFF
TRBJ1-2 TRBV20-1 NA few TGCAGTGCTAGAAAGGGCAGTGGCTACACCTTC CSARKGSGYTF
TRBJ2-5 TRBV2 TRBD1 few TGTGCCAGACAGGGGTTAGAGACCCAGTACTTC CARQGLETQYF
TRBJ2-6 TRBV9 NA few TGTGCCAGCAGCGTAGCAGGCTCTGGGGCCAACGTCCTGACTTTC CASSVAGSGANVLTF
TRBJ2-7 TRBV7-9 TRBD1 NA TGTGCCAGCAGCACTGACAGGGACCACGAGCAGTACTTC CASSTDRDHEQYF
TRBJ2-7 TRBV7-8 TRBD2 NA TGTGCCAGCAGCCCGCTAGCGGGAGGACCCTCGGTTGAGCAGTACTTC CASSPLAGGPSVEQYF
TRBJ1-5 TRBV20-1 NA many TGCAGTGCTAGAGCCGACATGAGCAATCAGCCCCAGCATTTT CSARADMSNQPQHF
TRBJ1-1 TRBV6-2/TRBV6-3 NA NA TGTGCCAGCGGTACTGGACTGAAGGTGGAAGTTTTCTTT CASGTGLKVEVFF
TRBJ2-7 TRBV7-8 NA few TGTGCCAGCAGCTCACTCTTGGGGCCGGTGGTGGACGAGCAGTACTTC CASSSLLGPVVDEQYF
TRBJ2-5 TRBV15 NA NA TGTGCCACCAGCAGCTTAGATGCGGAGACCCAGTACTTC CATSSLDAETQYF
TRBJ2-3 TRBV7-9 TRBD2 NA TGTGCCAGCAGCCCGCGGGGACTAGCGGCTAGCACAGATACGCAGTATTTT CASSPRGLAASTDTQYF
TRBJ2-3 TRBV6-5 TRBD2 NA TGTGCCAGCAGTTACACCCTCGGACTAGCGGAAAGCACGGATACGCAGTATTTT CASSYTLGLAESTDTQYF
TRBJ1-1 TRBV20-1 NA many TGCAGTGGCGGCAGGCGGGAGACTGAAGCTTTCTTT CSGGRRETEAFF
TRBJ2-7 TRBV29-1 NA few TGCAGCGTTGATCGGACAGCCTCCTACGAGCAGTACTTC CSVDRTASYEQYF
TRBJ1-1 TRBV4-1 TRBD1 few TGCGCCAGCAGCCCCAGGGGGTTCACTGAAGCTTTCTTT CASSPRGFTEAFF
TRBJ1-1 TRBV11-3 NA NA TGTGCCAGCAGCTTTCTGGGCTTAAGGGGCGACACTGAAGCTTTCTTT CASSFLGLRGDTEAFF
TRBJ2-5 TRBV11-2 NA NA TGTGCCAGCAGCCTACACGGGGAGACCCAGTACTTC CASSLHGETQYF
TRBJ1-2 TRBV21-1 NA few TGTGCCAGCAGCAAAAATGTGGGGAAGGGCTACACCTTC CASSKNVGKGYTF
TRBJ1-1 TRBV12-3/TRBV12-4 NA NA TGTGCCAGCAGTCTCCCGAGGAACACTGAAGCTTTCTTT CASSLPRNTEAFF
TRBJ2-2 TRBV3-1 TRBD1 NA TGTGCCAGCAGCCAAGAATGGACAGGGACCGGGGAGCTGTTTTTT CASSQEWTGTGELFF
TRBJ1-5 TRBV6-5 NA few TGTGCCAGCAGGGCTTGGGGCAATCAGCCCCAGCATTTT CASRAWGNQPQHF
TRBJ1-2 TRBV5-1 TRBD1 few TGCGCCAGCAGCTGGGACAGGGGCAGTGGCTACACCTTC CASSWDRGSGYTF
TRBJ2-3 TRBV3-1 NA NA TGTGCCAGCAGCCGTCTAGCGTTTAGCACAGATACGCAGTATTTT CASSRLAFSTDTQYF
TRBJ2-4 TRBV5-1 TRBD1 many TGCGCCAGCAGCTTGGCCGGGGACAGTCTAGCCAAAAACATTCAGTACTTC CASSLAGDSLAKNIQYF
TRBJ2-5 TRBV12-3/TRBV12-4 NA few TGTGCCAGCAGTTTGGTCCGTCGAGAGACCCAGTACTTC CASSLVRRETQYF
TRBJ1-2 TRBV7-2 NA NA TGTGCCAGCAGCTTAGAACCGAGCTATGGCTACACCTTC CASSLEPSYGYTF